Listed below are T cell receptor beta chains from one sample, sequenced in a study of blood T cell repertoires in COVID-19. Method: immunoSEQ multiplex PCR; TCRdb's copy keeps in-frame clones and lacks some. The data contain 300,000 to 500,000 clones, approximately 86% of them singletons. Sequencing input: PBMCs or T cells enriched from blood (not recorded which). All receptors derive from a woman in her thirties or forties with acute COVID-19. Each CDR3 is given with its conserved first and last residue. The order of the fields is clone size, V gene, D gene, CDR3 length, J gene, CDR3 protein, CDR3 DNA. D genes are given only for firm matches. Expanded clones are given a class, and other clones once, few, many or no size at all.

clone_size: NA
v_call: TRBV12-3/TRBV12-4
d_call: NA
cdr3_length: 13
j_call: TRBJ1-2
cdr3_aa: CAIRVLGSLGYTF
cdr3_nt: TGTGCCATCAGGGTGTTGGGCTCCCTTGGCTACACCTTC

clone_size: few
v_call: TRBV13
d_call: NA
cdr3_length: 14
j_call: TRBJ1-4
cdr3_aa: CASSRSGVEEKLFF
cdr3_nt: TGTGCCAGCAGCCGCAGCGGCGTGGAAGAAAAACTGTTTTTT

clone_size: NA
v_call: TRBV5-1
d_call: TRBD2
cdr3_length: 15
j_call: TRBJ2-5
cdr3_aa: CASSQSGGAWETQYF
cdr3_nt: TGCGCCAGCAGTCAAAGCGGGGGGGCCTGGGAGACCCAGTACTTC

clone_size: NA
v_call: TRBV24-1
d_call: TRBD1
cdr3_length: 14
j_call: TRBJ1-2
cdr3_aa: CATSDTGTEYGYTF
cdr3_nt: TGTGCCACCAGTGATACTGGGACAGAGTATGGCTACACCTTC

clone_size: NA
v_call: TRBV2
d_call: TRBD1
cdr3_length: 15
j_call: TRBJ2-5
cdr3_aa: CASSVSRGQGETQYF
cdr3_nt: TGTGCCAGCAGTGTATCCAGGGGGCAGGGAGAGACCCAGTACTTC

clone_size: NA
v_call: TRBV19
d_call: NA
cdr3_length: 15
j_call: TRBJ1-1
cdr3_aa: CASSSPGGRATEAFF
cdr3_nt: TGTGCCAGTAGCTCTCCGGGGGGGAGGGCCACTGAAGCTTTCTTT

clone_size: NA
v_call: TRBV5-1
d_call: NA
cdr3_length: 15
j_call: TRBJ2-5
cdr3_aa: CASSLVQGRQETQYF
cdr3_nt: TGCGCCAGCAGCTTGGTTCAGGGCCGGCAGGAGACCCAGTACTTC

clone_size: NA
v_call: TRBV19
d_call: TRBD2
cdr3_length: 16
j_call: TRBJ2-1
cdr3_aa: CASSIGLAGGLVEQFF
cdr3_nt: TGTGCCAGTAGTATAGGACTAGCGGGGGGGCTTGTTGAGCAGTTCTTC

clone_size: NA
v_call: TRBV7-2
d_call: NA
cdr3_length: 15
j_call: TRBJ2-3
cdr3_aa: CASSSAGEEVDTQYF
cdr3_nt: TGTGCCAGCAGCTCTGCTGGGGAGGAGGTAGATACGCAGTATTTT

clone_size: NA
v_call: TRBV7-9
d_call: TRBD1
cdr3_length: 15
j_call: TRBJ2-2
cdr3_aa: CASSPGDRTIGELFF
cdr3_nt: TGTGCCAGCAGCCCGGGGGACAGGACGATAGGGGAGCTGTTTTTT

clone_size: NA
v_call: TRBV6-6
d_call: NA
cdr3_length: 14
j_call: TRBJ1-2
cdr3_aa: CASSYGGVGYGYTF
cdr3_nt: TGTGCCAGCAGTTACGGAGGGGTTGGCTATGGCTACACCTTC

clone_size: NA
v_call: TRBV5-4
d_call: TRBD1
cdr3_length: 15
j_call: TRBJ2-1
cdr3_aa: CASSPTGTGPNEQFF
cdr3_nt: TGTGCCAGCAGCCCGACAGGGACAGGTCCCAATGAGCAGTTCTTC

clone_size: NA
v_call: TRBV23-1
d_call: NA
cdr3_length: 16
j_call: TRBJ1-5
cdr3_aa: CASSQSGGEPNQPQHF
cdr3_nt: TGCGCCAGCAGTCAATCGGGAGGGGAACCCAATCAGCCCCAGCATTTT

clone_size: NA
v_call: TRBV6-5
d_call: NA
cdr3_length: 13
j_call: TRBJ2-5
cdr3_aa: CASRGTEQETQYF
cdr3_nt: TGTGCCAGCCGGGGGACAGAACAAGAGACCCAGTACTTC

clone_size: NA
v_call: TRBV12-3/TRBV12-4
d_call: TRBD1
cdr3_length: 13
j_call: TRBJ1-1
cdr3_aa: CASSYRGNTEAFF
cdr3_nt: TGTGCCAGCAGCTACAGGGGGAACACTGAAGCTTTCTTT

clone_size: NA
v_call: TRBV3-1/TRBV3-2
d_call: NA
cdr3_length: 14
j_call: TRBJ1-2
cdr3_aa: CASSPQGRNYGYTF
cdr3_nt: TGTGCCAGCAGCCCCCAGGGGCGCAACTATGGCTACACCTTC

clone_size: NA
v_call: TRBV20-1
d_call: NA
cdr3_length: 11
j_call: TRBJ1-2
cdr3_aa: CSAQITETYTF
cdr3_nt: TGCAGTGCACAGATCACAGAAACCTACACCTTC

clone_size: NA
v_call: TRBV27
d_call: TRBD1
cdr3_length: 14
j_call: TRBJ2-2
cdr3_aa: CASKTVTGSGELFF
cdr3_nt: TGTGCCAGCAAGACAGTGACAGGGTCCGGGGAGCTGTTTTTT

clone_size: NA
v_call: TRBV10-2
d_call: TRBD1
cdr3_length: 17
j_call: TRBJ1-6
cdr3_aa: CASGTGDLSSYNSPLHF
cdr3_nt: TGCGCCAGCGGGACAGGGGACCTGAGCTCCTATAATTCACCCCTCCACTTT

clone_size: NA
v_call: TRBV29-1
d_call: NA
cdr3_length: 11
j_call: TRBJ1-1
cdr3_aa: CSVARDTEAFF
cdr3_nt: TGCAGCGTCGCCCGGGACACTGAAGCTTTCTTT

clone_size: once
v_call: TRBV4-1
d_call: NA
cdr3_length: 16
j_call: TRBJ2-2
cdr3_aa: CASSQNRGFGGGELFF
cdr3_nt: TGCGCCAGCAGCCAGAATAGGGGGTTCGGAGGCGGGGAGCTGTTTTTT

clone_size: NA
v_call: TRBV18
d_call: TRBD2
cdr3_length: 15
j_call: TRBJ2-1
cdr3_aa: CASSPRAGGYNEQFF
cdr3_nt: TGTGCCAGCTCACCGCGGGCGGGGGGTTACAATGAGCAGTTCTTC